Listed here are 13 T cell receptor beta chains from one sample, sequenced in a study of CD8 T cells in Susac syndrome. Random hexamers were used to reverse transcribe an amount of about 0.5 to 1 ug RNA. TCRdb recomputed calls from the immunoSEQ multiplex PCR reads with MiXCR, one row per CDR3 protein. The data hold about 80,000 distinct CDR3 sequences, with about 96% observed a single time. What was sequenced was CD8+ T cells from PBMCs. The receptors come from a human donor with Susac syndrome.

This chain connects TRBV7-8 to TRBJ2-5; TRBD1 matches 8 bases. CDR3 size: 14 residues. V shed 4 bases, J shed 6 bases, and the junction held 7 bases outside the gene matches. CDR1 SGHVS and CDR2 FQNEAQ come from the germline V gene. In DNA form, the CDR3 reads TGTGCCAGCAGCTCGGACAGGGCGGGGAAGACCCAGTACTTC. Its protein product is CASSSDRAGKTQYF.

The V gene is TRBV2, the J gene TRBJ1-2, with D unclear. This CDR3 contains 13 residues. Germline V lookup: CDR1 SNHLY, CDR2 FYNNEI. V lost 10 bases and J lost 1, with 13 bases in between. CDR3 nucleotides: TGTGCCACCCGAGGCAGGAGTAACTATGGCTACACCTTC. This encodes CATRGRSNYGYTF.

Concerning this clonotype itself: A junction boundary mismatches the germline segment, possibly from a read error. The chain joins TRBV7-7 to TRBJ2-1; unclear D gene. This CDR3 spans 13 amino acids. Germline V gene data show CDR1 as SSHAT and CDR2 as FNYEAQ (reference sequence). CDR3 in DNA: TGTGCTAGCAGCTTCGAGGACGGGAATGAGCAGTTCTTC. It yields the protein CASSFEDGNEQFF.

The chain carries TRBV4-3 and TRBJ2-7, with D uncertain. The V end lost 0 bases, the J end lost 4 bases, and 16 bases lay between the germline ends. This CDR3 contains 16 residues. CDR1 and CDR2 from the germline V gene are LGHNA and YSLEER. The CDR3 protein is CASSQDLGWALYEQYF. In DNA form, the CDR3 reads TGCGCCAGCAGCCAAGATTTAGGGTGGGCCCTTTACGAGCAGTACTTC.

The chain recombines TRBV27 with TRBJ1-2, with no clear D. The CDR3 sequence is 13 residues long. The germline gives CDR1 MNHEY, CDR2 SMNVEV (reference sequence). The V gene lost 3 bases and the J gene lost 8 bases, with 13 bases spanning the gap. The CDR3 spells CASSFALGNGYTF. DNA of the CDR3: TGTGCCAGCAGTTTTGCGCTGGGGAACGGCTACACCTTC.

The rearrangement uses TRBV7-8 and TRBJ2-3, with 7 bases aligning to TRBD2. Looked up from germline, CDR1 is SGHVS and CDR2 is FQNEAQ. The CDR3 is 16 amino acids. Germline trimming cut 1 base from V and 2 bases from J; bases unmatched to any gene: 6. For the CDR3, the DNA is TGTGCCAGCAGCTTAGGCGGGGGAGCGGTCACAGATACGCAGTATTTT. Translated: CASSLGGGAVTDTQYF.

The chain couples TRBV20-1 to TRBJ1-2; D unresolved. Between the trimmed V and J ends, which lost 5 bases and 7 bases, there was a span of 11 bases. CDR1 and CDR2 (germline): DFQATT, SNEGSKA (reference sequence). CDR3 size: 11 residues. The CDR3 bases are TGCAGTGCTTACGGGGTAGCTGGCTACACCTTC. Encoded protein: CSAYGVAGYTF.

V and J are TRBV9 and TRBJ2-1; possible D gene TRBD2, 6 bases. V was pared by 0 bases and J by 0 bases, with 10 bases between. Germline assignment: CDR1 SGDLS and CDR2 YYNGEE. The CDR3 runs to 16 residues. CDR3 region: CASSVAGGGSYNEQFF. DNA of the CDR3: TGTGCCAGCAGCGTAGCTGGGGGAGGCTCCTACAATGAGCAGTTCTTC.

The CDR3 DNA is TGTGCCAGCAGTTCGGCACAGGGGGCTAACTATGGCTACACCTTC. The encoded protein is CASSSAQGANYGYTF. The chain recombines TRBV27 with TRBJ1-2; 8 bases are shared with TRBD1. CDR1 and CDR2 (germline): MNHEY, SMNVEV (reference sequence). The V segment lost 4 bases and the J segment 0 bases; nucleotides outside the gene matches: 4. The CDR3 contains 15 residues.

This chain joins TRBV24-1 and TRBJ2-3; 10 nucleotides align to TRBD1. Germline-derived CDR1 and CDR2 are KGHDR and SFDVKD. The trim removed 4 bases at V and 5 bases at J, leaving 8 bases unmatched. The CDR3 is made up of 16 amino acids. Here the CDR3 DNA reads TGTGCCACCAGTGAAACTGACAGGGGGCGAGGAGATACGCAGTATTTT. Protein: CATSETDRGRGDTQYF.

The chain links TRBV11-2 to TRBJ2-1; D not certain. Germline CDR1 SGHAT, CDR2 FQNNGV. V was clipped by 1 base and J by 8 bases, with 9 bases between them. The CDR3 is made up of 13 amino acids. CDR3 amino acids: CASSLVGFHEQFF. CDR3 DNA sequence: TGTGCCAGCAGCTTAGTTGGGTTTCATGAGCAGTTCTTC.

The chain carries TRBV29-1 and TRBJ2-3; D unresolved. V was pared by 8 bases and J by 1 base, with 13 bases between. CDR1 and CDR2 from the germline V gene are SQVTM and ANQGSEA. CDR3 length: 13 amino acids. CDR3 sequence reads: CSPIDIGTDTQYF. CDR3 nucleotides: TGCAGCCCAATAGACATCGGCACAGATACGCAGTATTTT.

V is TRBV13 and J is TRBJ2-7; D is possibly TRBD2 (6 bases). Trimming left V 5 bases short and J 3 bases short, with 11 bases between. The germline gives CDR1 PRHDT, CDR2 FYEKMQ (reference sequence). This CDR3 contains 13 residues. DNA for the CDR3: TGTGCCAGCAGCGGGGACGGGGGCTACGAGCAGTACTTC. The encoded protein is CASSGDGGYEQYF.